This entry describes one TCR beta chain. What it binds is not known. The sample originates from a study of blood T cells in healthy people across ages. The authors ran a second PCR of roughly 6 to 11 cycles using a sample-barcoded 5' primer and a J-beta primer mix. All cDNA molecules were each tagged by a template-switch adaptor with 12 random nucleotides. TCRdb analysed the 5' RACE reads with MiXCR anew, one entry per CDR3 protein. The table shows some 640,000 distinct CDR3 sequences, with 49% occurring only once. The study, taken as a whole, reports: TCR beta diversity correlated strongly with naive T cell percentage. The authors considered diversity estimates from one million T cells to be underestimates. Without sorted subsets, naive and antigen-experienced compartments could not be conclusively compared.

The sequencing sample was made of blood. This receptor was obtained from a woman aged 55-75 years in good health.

In DNA form, the CDR3 reads TGTGCCAGCAGCTCCATCGTAGGATACAATGAGCAGTTCTTC. Translated, it gives CASSSIVGYNEQFF. V is TRBV11-2 and J is TRBJ2-1; D is undetermined. The CDR3 sequence is 14 residues long. Per germline, CDR1 SGHAT and CDR2 FQNNGV. The ends were cut back, 4 bases at V and 4 bases at J, with 11 bases in the middle.